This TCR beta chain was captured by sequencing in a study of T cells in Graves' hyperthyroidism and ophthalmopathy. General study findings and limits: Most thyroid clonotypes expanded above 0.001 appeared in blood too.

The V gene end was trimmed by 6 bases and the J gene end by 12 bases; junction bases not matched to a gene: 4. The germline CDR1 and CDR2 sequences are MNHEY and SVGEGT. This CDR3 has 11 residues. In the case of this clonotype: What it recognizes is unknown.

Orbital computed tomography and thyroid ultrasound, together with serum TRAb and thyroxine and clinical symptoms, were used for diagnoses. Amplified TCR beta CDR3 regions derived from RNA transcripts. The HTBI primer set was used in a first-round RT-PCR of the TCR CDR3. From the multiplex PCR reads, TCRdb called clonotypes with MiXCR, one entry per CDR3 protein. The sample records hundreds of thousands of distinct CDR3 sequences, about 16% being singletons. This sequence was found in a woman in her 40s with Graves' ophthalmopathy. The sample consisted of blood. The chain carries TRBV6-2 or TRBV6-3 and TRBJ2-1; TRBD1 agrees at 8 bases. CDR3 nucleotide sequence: TGTGCCAGCAGGAGAGGGACAGGGCAGTTCTTC. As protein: CASRRGTGQFF.